This entry is about one TCR beta chain. The data stem from a study of regulatory T cells in long-lasting Graves disease. Assembly of TCR beta libraries relied on iRepertoire HTBI primers together with Arm-PCR of CDR3 regions. Authors' processing steps: Samples collectively showed around 56 TRBV and more than 12 TRBJ segments. TCRdb recomputed calls from the multiplex PCR reads with MiXCR, one row per CDR3 protein. These V and J calls derive from TCRdb rather than the authors' analysis. The sample consists of hundreds of thousands of distinct CDR3 sequences, roughly 15% of them appearing once. The germline V gene has CDR1 MNHNS and CDR2 SASEGT. The CDR3 is made up of 16 amino acids. V was trimmed by 3 bases and J by 2 bases, leaving 14 bases between them. Time point denoted: newly diagnosed GD, antithyroid drugs for less than 3 months. Scientists built the TCR library using RNA that was extracted from PBMCs.

These data were also filed under a second study, of T cells in Graves' hyperthyroidism and ophthalmopathy. That study adds: Median prediction lead before ophthalmopathy onset was around 6.9 months with the model.

The sequence was collected from a woman aged 25 to 39 with Graves disease. Sequencing was performed on peripheral blood mononuclear cells (PBMCs), taken at new diagnosis, from a patient treated with antithyroid drugs. The chain recombines TRBV6-1 with TRBJ1-5, with D possibly TRBD1 on 5 matching bases. CDR3 in amino acids: CASSDLRQTRNQPQHF. Written as DNA, the CDR3 is TGTGCCAGCAGTGACCTACGACAGACCCGCAATCAGCCCCAGCATTTT.